The entry below gives a single T cell receptor (beta chain) sequence along with its context. No antigen is known for it. The data belong to a study of T cell responses to AZD1222 COVID-19 vaccine. Study findings and constraints: None of the repertoires were sampled until the peak T cell response had passed. The reported proportion of spike-specific TCRs targeting unmutated variant regions was nearly half.

The analysis combined second doses at about 4 or about 12 weeks. The CDR3 sequence is 13 residues long. Per the germline V gene, CDR1 is MDHEN and CDR2 is SYDVKM. The ends were cut back, 11 bases at V and 1 base at J, with 14 bases in the middle. Sequencing was performed with immunoSEQ multiplex PCR; in TCRdb, only in-frame clones are kept and a portion is missing. This sample has approximately 150,000 clones, with just over 85% found just once. The chain has TRBV28 and TRBJ1-1, with D unresolved. The clonotype comes from an adult who received the AZD1222 COVID-19 vaccine. The material was peripheral blood, obtained 28 days after the second AZD1222 dose. The CDR3 reads CACNEGGNTEAFF. The CDR3 DNA is TGTGCCTGCAACGAGGGAGGGAACACTGAAGCTTTCTTT.